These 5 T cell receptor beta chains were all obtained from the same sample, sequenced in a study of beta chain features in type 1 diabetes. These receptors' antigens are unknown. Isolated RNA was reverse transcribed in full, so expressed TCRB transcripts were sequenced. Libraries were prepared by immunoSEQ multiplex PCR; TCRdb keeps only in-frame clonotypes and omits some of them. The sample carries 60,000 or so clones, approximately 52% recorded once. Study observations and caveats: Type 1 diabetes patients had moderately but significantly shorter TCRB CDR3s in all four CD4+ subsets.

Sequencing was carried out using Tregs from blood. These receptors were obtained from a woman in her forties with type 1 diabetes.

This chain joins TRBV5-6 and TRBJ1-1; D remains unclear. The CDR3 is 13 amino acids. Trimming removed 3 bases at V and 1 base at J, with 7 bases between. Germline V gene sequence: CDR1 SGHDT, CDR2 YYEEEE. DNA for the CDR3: TGTGCCAGCAGCTCGGTCTGGAACACTGAAGCTTTCTTT. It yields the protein CASSSVWNTEAFF. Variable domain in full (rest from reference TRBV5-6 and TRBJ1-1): DAGVTQSPTHLIKTRGQQVTLRCSPKSGHDTVSWYQQALGQGPQFIFQYYEEEERQRGNFPDRFSGHQFPNYSSELNVNALLLGDSALYLCASSSVWNTEAFFGQGTRLTVV.

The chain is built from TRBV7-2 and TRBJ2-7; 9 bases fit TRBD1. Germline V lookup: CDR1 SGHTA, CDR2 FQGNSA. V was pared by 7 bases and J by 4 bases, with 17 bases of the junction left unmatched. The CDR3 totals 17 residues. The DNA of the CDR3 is TGTGCCAGCACCAAGACCCTCGGGACAGGGAATTTTTACGAGCAGTACTTC. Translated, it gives CASTKTLGTGNFYEQYF.

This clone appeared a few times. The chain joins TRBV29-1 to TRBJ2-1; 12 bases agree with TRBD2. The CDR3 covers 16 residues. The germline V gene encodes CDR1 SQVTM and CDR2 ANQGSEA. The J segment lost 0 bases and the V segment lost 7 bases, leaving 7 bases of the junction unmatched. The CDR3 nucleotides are TGCAGCGCCCTGACTAGCGGGAGCGTCTCCTACAATGAGCAGTTCTTC. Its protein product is CSALTSGSVSYNEQFF.

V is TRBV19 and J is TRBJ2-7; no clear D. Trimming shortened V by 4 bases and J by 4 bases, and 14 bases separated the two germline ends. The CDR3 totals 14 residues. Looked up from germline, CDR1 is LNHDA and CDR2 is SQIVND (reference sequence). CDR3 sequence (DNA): TGTGCCAGTAGTACGGCAGGATACGCTTACGAGCAGTACTTC. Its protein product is CASSTAGYAYEQYF.

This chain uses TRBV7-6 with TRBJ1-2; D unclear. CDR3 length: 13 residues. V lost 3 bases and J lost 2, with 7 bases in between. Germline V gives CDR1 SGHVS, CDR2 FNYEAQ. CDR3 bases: TGTGCCAGCAGCTTGGCCTTCAACTATGGCTACACCTTC. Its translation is CASSLAFNYGYTF.